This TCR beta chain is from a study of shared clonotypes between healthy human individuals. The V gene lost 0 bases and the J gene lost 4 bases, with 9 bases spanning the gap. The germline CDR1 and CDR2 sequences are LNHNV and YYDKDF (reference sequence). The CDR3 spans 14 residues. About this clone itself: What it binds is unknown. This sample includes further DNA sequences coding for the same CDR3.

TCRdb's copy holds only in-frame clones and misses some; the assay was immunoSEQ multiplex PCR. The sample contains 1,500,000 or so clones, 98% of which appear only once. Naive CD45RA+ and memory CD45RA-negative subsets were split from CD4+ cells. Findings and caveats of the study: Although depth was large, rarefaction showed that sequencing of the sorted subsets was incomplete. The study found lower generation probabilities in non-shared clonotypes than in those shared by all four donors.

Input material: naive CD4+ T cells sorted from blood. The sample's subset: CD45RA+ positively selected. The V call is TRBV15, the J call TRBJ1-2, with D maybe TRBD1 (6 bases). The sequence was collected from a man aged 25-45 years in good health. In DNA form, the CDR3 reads TGTGCCACCAGCAGAGACAGGGGCAGCTATGGCTACACCTTC. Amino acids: CATSRDRGSYGYTF.